Sequencing of this T cell receptor beta chain was carried out in a study of control samples from healthy donors and cancer patients. From germline, CDR1 is MNHNS and CDR2 SASEGT. Between the trimmed V and J ends, which lost 1 base and 4 bases, there was a span of 10 bases. This CDR3 contains 14 residues. Assay: immunoSEQ multiplex PCR; the TCRdb copy retains only in-frame clones and omits some. In the table there are about 75,000 clones, 85% to 95% of which are singletons. The V gene is TRBV6-1, the J gene TRBJ1-2; D is possibly TRBD1 (5 bases). Sequenced sample: blood. The origin of this receptor is a woman aged 40 to 50 in good health. DNA for the CDR3: TGTGCCAGCAGTGAAGTCGACAGACTCTATGGCTACACCTTC. It translates to CASSEVDRLYGYTF.